The subject of this entry is one T cell receptor beta chain. The count of this clone is one. It has no known antigen specificity. Per-base quality was not reported, and no clone a single base away is much larger than it. Using the deep immunoSEQ assay, multiplex PCR amplified TCR CDR3 regions from genomic DNA. For each cell subset, the extracted genomic DNA was distributed evenly across all wells of several immunoSEQ 96-well plates, and each plate served as one replicate. Each replicate PCR for sorted subsets received 200 ng genomic DNA, equal to 28,000 or so T cell genomes. The purified libraries were quantified using a Qubit 3.0 fluorometer, sized with a Bioanalyzer 2100, and then quantified again using the KAPA Library Quantification kit. Each immunoSEQ 96-well plate was sequenced on its own single-read 150-cycle Illumina NextSeq 550 flow cell. Per the source publication's procedure: Because the immunoSEQ output included only junctional sequences and no quality scores, the filtering could not be the same as the filtering used for full-length reads. Sequences were annotated with PyIR, a Python wrapper for IgBLAST v1.9, and V/J genes and CDR3 were assigned using IMGT germline references. Reads with weak V/J assignments (E-value above 1e-6), missing CDR3, stop codons, out-of-frame junctions, or ambiguous translated residues were removed. V3J clonotypes were defined as sequences sharing an identical inferred V gene, J gene, and CDR3 amino acid sequence. The percentage overlap between two repertoires was calculated by dividing the number of shared unique clonotypes by the size of the smaller repertoire. RTK rarefaction, the Chao1 estimator, and Recon v2.1 estimates of unobserved clonotypes were used to assess repertoire richness. Generation probabilities for all TCRbeta clonotypes obtained by the gDNA method from four donors were computed using OLGA. Imported from immuneACCESS, the table was reduced by TCRdb to in-frame sequences with V and J called. These copies leave out some clones; in studies compared against another copy, an unresolved V gene accounts for under half, and the cause of the remainder is not known. V and J calls and clone size are those listed in that table; D and trimming were worked out from the DNA. The table for this sample lists around 720,000 clones; 73% of them were counted only once. The ten most abundant clones make up around 2% of the sample.

The donors were healthy, HIV-negative adults who had no recently reported acute infections or vaccinations. All donors were Caucasian adults living in Nashville, Tennessee, USA. Magnetic negative selection was used to enrich CD4+ T cells, after which naive cells were positively selected on CD45RA and the negative fraction became the memory subset. After blood collection by leukapheresis, PBMCs were isolated using Ficoll-Histopaque density gradient centrifugation and then cryopreserved in the vapor phase of liquid nitrogen. Purity and quantity of every magnetically sorted T cell population were checked by analytical flow cytometry. Each sorted fraction had its genomic DNA isolated and then quantified by UV absorbance on a Nanodrop 2000c. The data originate from a study of shared clonotypes between healthy human individuals (dated by TCRdb to 2018 to 2021). For the wider study: The cohort comprised a couple of women and three men aged 18 to 49 years. For each donor, three plates each were used for CD4 naive and CD4 memory, two plates were used for CD8 naive, and one plate was used for CD8 memory. To estimate repertoire size and how much clonotypes are shared between individuals, the study performed deep sequencing of blood TCR repertoires from roughly five healthy adults. Different laboratories and diverse techniques were used to prepare libraries and sequence TCR repertoires, to increase sequencing depth and limit assay-specific biases. Leukapheresis yielded between about 0.94 and 8.9 billion PBMCs per donor.

Trimming leaves V shorter by 4 bases and J shorter by 1 base, with the junction holding 4 bases beyond the gene matches. From a lookup of the germline V gene, CDR1 and CDR2 are MGHRA and YSYEKL. The CDR3, cysteine through phenylalanine, is 15 amino acids long. Only the CDR3 DNA is retained, 45 bases long and in frame from the first base. Study-level results and caveats: Clonotypes shared by all four sorted-subset donors showed higher generation probabilities than non-shared clonotypes. Roughly 5.2% of naive CD4, 3.5% of naive CD8, roughly 2.5% of memory CD4, and over 0.35% of memory CD8 clonotypes were shared across a few donors. Even with the large sequencing depth, rarefaction of the sorted-subset datasets indicated that sequencing was incomplete. The genetic and exposure-history diversity represented was limited by the small number of donors. Naive subsets generally had larger estimated clonotype richness than memory subsets. Pairwise subsampling indicated that sequencing depth was expected to affect the degree of clonotype sharing among donors. Sampling was restricted to blood, and TCR repertoires in tissues likely differ from the TCR repertoires found in blood.

This receptor chain uses TRBV4-1 and TRBJ1-1; 9 bases in between match TRBD1. The sequenced sample consisted of memory CD4+ T cells sorted from blood. Per the publication, the cell subset or site label means: CD45RA-negative fraction. The TCR comes from a woman aged 25 to 39 in good health. The DNA sequence is as follows: TGCGCCAGCAGCCCGCCGGGACAGGGGAACACTGAAGCTTTCTTT. The resulting protein is CASSPPGQGNTEAFF.